One sample yielded the 8 T cell receptor beta chains listed below, sequenced in a study of T cell responses to AZD1222 COVID-19 vaccine. Produced via immunoSEQ multiplex PCR; TCRdb's table is partial and in-frame only. The sample has approximately 180,000 clones, 88% seen once. The source was peripheral blood, collected on day 0 of AZD1222 vaccination. These receptors were collected from an adult in good health.

This chain joins TRBV30 and TRBJ1-1, with D uncertain. Germline CDR1 reads GTSNPN; CDR2 reads SVGIG (reference sequence). The length of the CDR3 is 13 residues. V lost 0 bases and J 9 bases, leaving 14 bases between the germline ends. CDR3 region: CAWSVQGPEKAFF. The CDR3 DNA reads as TGTGCCTGGAGTGTACAAGGGCCTGAAAAAGCTTTCTTT.

This chain links TRBV15 with TRBJ1-5; 8 nucleotides match TRBD1. The CDR3 contains 13 residues. Germline trimming cut 3 bases from V and 7 bases from J; bases unmatched to any gene: 2. Looked up from germline, CDR1 is LNHNV and CDR2 is YYDKDF (reference sequence). The CDR3 nucleotides are TGTGCCACCAGCAGGGGACAGGCACAGCCCCAGCATTTT. Protein: CATSRGQAQPQHF. Supplemented by reference TRBV15 and TRBJ1-5, the full variable domain reads DAMVIQNPRYQVTQFGKPVTLSCSQTLNHNVMYWYQQKSSQAPKLLFHYYDKDFNNEADTPDNFQSRRPNTSFCFLDIRSPGLGDTAMYLCATSRGQAQPQHFGDGTRLSIL.

This sequence joins TRBV28 and TRBJ1-5; TRBD1 is a possible D gene (5 bases). CDR3 length equals 17 residues. The V end lost 6 bases, the J end lost 6 bases, and 24 bases lay between the germline ends. Germline V gives CDR1 MDHEN, CDR2 SYDVKM. The CDR3 loop is CASRPQGKVGSSQPQHF. As DNA, the CDR3 is TGTGCCAGCAGGCCTCAGGGTAAGGTGGGGTCTAGTCAGCCCCAGCATTTT.

The V and J genes are TRBV14 and TRBJ1-2; D is ambiguous. This CDR3 region has 13 residues. Trimming removed 3 bases at V and 8 bases at J, with 13 bases between. Germline V gene sequence: CDR1 SGHDN, CDR2 FVKESK. The CDR3 region has the DNA TGTGCCAGCAGCCACCTCAGGAGGGAAGGCTACACCTTC. This translates into CASSHLRREGYTF.

The sample holds one count of this clone. This chain links TRBV2 with TRBJ2-7; either TRBD1 or TRBD2 may fit D (5 bases each). V was trimmed by 6 bases and J by 2 bases, leaving 17 bases between them. This CDR3 contains 15 residues. Germline CDR1 reads SNHLY; CDR2 reads FYNNEI. This CDR3 is CASRYDKGPPYEQYF. Written as DNA, the CDR3 is TGTGCCAGCAGGTATGACAAGGGACCCCCCTACGAGCAGTACTTC.

J is TRBJ1-1 and V is TRBV6-2 or TRBV6-3, with D maybe TRBD1 (5 bases). V was trimmed by 0 bases and J by 1 base, leaving 15 bases between them. The CDR3 totals 17 residues. In germline, CDR1 is MNHEY, CDR2 SVGEGT. In DNA form, the CDR3 reads TGTGCCAGCAGTTACTCCCGTAGCGGGACGTGGAACACTGAAGCTTTCTTT. Translated, it gives CASSYSRSGTWNTEAFF.

The chain is built from TRBV29-1 and TRBJ2-7, with D possibly TRBD1 on 6 matching bases. Germline CDR1 reads SQVTM; CDR2 reads ANQGSEA. The V end was cut by 4 bases, the J end by 1 base, with 11 bases between. The CDR3 contains 13 residues. DNA of the CDR3: TGCAGCGTTGCGGACAGACAGTCCTACGAGCAGTACTTC. Protein product: CSVADRQSYEQYF.

The chain uses TRBV30 and TRBJ2-7; TRBD1 aligns across 9 bases. The CDR3 spans 11 residues. Unmatched junction bases numbered 1, after V lost 7 bases and J lost 3 bases. Germline lookup yields CDR1 GTSNPN and CDR2 SVGIG (reference sequence). The CDR3 spells CALDRGYEQYF. CDR3 sequence (DNA): TGTGCCTTGGACAGGGGCTACGAGCAGTACTTC.